The 2 T cell receptor beta chains reported below all come from one sample, sequenced in a study of cytomegalovirus exposure and HLA in healthy donors. The study ran its PCR with 60 Vbeta and 13 Jbeta primers. Sequencing used immunoSEQ multiplex PCR; TCRdb keeps in-frame clones, though not all of them. The repertoire holds roughly 99,000 clones, with around 80% as singletons. The sample taken for sequencing was PBMCs. These TCRs come from a man aged 30-40 years in good health and CMV-seropositive.

This clone appeared once. The CDR3 reads CASSGPLGRHTQYF. CDR3 nucleotides: TGTGCCAGCAGTGGGCCACTAGGGCGGCATACGCAGTATTTT. The V and J genes are TRBV2 and TRBJ2-3, with a weak D call TRBD2 (5 bases). In germline, CDR1 is SNHLY, CDR2 FYNNEI. The V end lost 4 bases, the J end lost 7 bases, and 15 bases lay between the germline ends. This CDR3 spans 14 amino acids.

The rearrangement uses TRBV19 and TRBJ1-2, with TRBD1 matching over 7 bases. Germline trimming cut 9 bases from V and 2 bases from J; bases unmatched to any gene: 9. CDR1 and CDR2 from the germline V gene are LNHDA and SQIVND (reference sequence). The CDR3 totals 14 residues. Here the CDR3 reads CASNLEGANYGYTF. Here the CDR3 DNA reads TGTGCCAGCAACCTCGAGGGGGCGAACTATGGCTACACCTTC.